Listed below are T cell receptor beta chains from one sample, sequenced in a study of blood T cell repertoires in COVID-19. The method was immunoSEQ multiplex PCR; TCRdb's version includes in-frame clones alone and lacks a portion of them. Of 35,000 to 50,000 clones in the sample, 88% were seen once. The sample taken for sequencing was peripheral blood. The receptors shown here come from a human donor in a cohort sampled during active COVID-19. CDR3s include the opening cysteine and the closing phenylalanine or tryptophan. A D gene is named only where the DNA matches it firmly. The listing skips clone size in some rows; elsewhere it reads once, few, many or a size class.

V	J	D	size	DNA	CDR3
TRBV6-4	TRBJ2-3	TRBD2	.	TGTGCCAGCTCGAGGCGGGAGGGAGCCACAGATACGCAGTATTTT	CASSRREGATDTQYF
TRBV10-1	TRBJ2-5	.	.	TGCGCCAGCAGCCCCAGTTGGTCCCAAGAGACCCAGTACTTC	CASSPSWSQETQYF
TRBV18	TRBJ2-7	TRBD1	.	TGTGCCAGCTCACCGGGACAGGGGTTTAGCGAGCAGTACTTC	CASSPGQGFSEQYF
TRBV27	TRBJ2-1	TRBD2	few	TGTGCCAGCAGTTGGGGGACTAGTCCCAATGAGCAGTTCTTC	CASSWGTSPNEQFF
TRBV19	TRBJ2-1	.	.	TGTGCCAGCGCACCAGGAAAGGCCAATGAGCAGTTCTTC	CASAPGKANEQFF
TRBV6-4	TRBJ2-1	TRBD2	.	TGTGCCAGCAGTGAAATAGCGGGGGTAACCTACAATGAGCAGTTCTTC	CASSEIAGVTYNEQFF
TRBV6-5	TRBJ1-1	.	.	TGTGCCAGCAGAGAGGCGGGGAACACTGAAGCTTTCTTT	CASREAGNTEAFF
TRBV7-9	TRBJ2-7	.	.	TGTGCCAGCAGCTGGGACACTGGCGAGCAGTACTTC	CASSWDTGEQYF
TRBV9	TRBJ2-7	TRBD2	.	TGTGCCAGCAGCGTAGCTGGTACTAGCGCACGTGGGCAGTACTTC	CASSVAGTSARGQYF
TRBV12-3/TRBV12-4	TRBJ2-5	.	.	TGTGCCAGCAGTAGCCAGACCCTGGCGGCCCAGTACTTC	CASSSQTLAAQYF
TRBV19	TRBJ1-1	.	.	TGTGCCAGTAGCTCAGTACAGAACACTGAAGCTTTCTTT	CASSSVQNTEAFF
TRBV7-9	TRBJ2-7	TRBD1	.	TGTGCCAGCAGCCGCGCCGGGACAGGGGTGAACGAGCAGTACTTC	CASSRAGTGVNEQYF
TRBV28	TRBJ2-1	TRBD2	.	TGTGCCAGCAGCATCTGGGGGACTAGCGGGAGAGGTTCCTACAATGAGCAGTTCTTC	CASSIWGTSGRGSYNEQFF
TRBV19	TRBJ2-6	TRBD1	.	TGTGCCAGTAGTCTCACTCACAGGGGAGCCGGGGCCAACGTCCTGACTTTC	CASSLTHRGAGANVLTF
TRBV7-3	TRBJ2-1	.	.	TGTGCCAGCAGCTTAAGTAGTAGTGGCAATGAGCAGTTCTTC	CASSLSSSGNEQFF
TRBV3-1/TRBV3-2	TRBJ2-1	.	.	TGTGCCAGCAGCCTAATGGCTAGCGCCTACAATGAGCAGTTCTTC	CASSLMASAYNEQFF
TRBV30	TRBJ1-3	TRBD1	.	TGTGCCTGGAGTCCGGGACAGCTCGGAAACACCATATATTTT	CAWSPGQLGNTIYF
TRBV6-6	TRBJ2-3	.	.	TGTGCCAGCAGTTACTCGATGGCGGGAACCACAGATACGCAGTATTTT	CASSYSMAGTTDTQYF